The entry that follows covers one T cell receptor beta chain sequence. The clone's antigen remains unknown. No base quality values were provided; no much bigger clone lies one nucleotide off. The source of the sample is a study of T cell changes during pregnancy in multiple sclerosis (dated by TCRdb to between 2018 and 2021). Broadly, across the study: The study examined how the T cell repertoire changed over the course of pregnancy in women with multiple sclerosis.

Library construction relied on the immunoSEQ multiplex PCR assay. TCRdb took this table from immuneACCESS and kept in-frame rearrangements with V and J called. Such tables lack part of the clones; where checked against another copy, unresolved V genes explain under half of the gap, and the rest is unexplained. In this sample the table shows about 55,000 clones, under 95% of which occur a single time. Clones ranked in the top ten supply about 3.2% of the sample. CDR1 and CDR2 are drawn from the germline V gene (reference sequence): SGHAT, FQDESV. For this chain, trimming is 6 bases at the V end and 2 bases at the J end, and the number of junction bases without a gene match is 18. The CDR3 measures 19 amino acids from cysteine to phenylalanine. The CDR3 DNA has 57 bases and is translated from base 1.

Recombination joined TRBV11-1 with TRBJ2-3, with 9 bases aligning to TRBD2. The starting material was CD8+ T cells from peripheral blood mononuclear cells, obtained in the third trimester of pregnancy. This clonotype was sampled from a female donor with multiple sclerosis, enrolled in a pregnancy study. The DNA sequence reads TGTGCCAGCAGAGTAGCGGGAGACTCAGAACATCACTACACAGATACGCAGTATTTT. Protein translation: CASRVAGDSEHHYTDTQYF.